The 19 T cell receptor beta chains below come from one sample, sequenced in a study of shared clonotypes between healthy human individuals. Assay used: immunoSEQ multiplex PCR; TCRdb lists only in-frame clones, some missing. The sample comprises hundreds of thousands of clones, roughly 95% of which are singletons, and approximately 0.062% rests with the top ten. Source material: naive CD4+ T cells sorted from blood. Subset reported: CD45RA+ positively selected. Receptors were obtained from a woman aged 25 to 45 in good health.

This chain joins TRBV6-6 and TRBJ2-7; perhaps TRBD2 as D (6 bases). The V end lost 6 bases, the J end lost 0 bases, and 15 bases lay between the germline ends. Looked up from germline, CDR1 is MNHNY and CDR2 is SVGAGI (reference sequence). The CDR3 loop spans 15 amino acids. CDR3 coding DNA: TGTGCCAGCAGCCGCCGAGGCGGGGACTCCTACGAGCAGTACTTC. Protein product: CASSRRGGDSYEQYF.

The V and J genes are TRBV13 and TRBJ2-3; tentative D call: TRBD2 (6 bases). The V gene's germline CDR1 is PRHDT and CDR2 FYEKMQ (reference sequence). The CDR3 has 16 amino acids. V lost 3 bases and J 4 bases, leaving 17 bases between the germline ends. For the CDR3, the DNA is TGTGCCAGCAGCTTCAGACTAGGACGAGCCTCAGATACGCAGTATTTT. It encodes CASSFRLGRASDTQYF.

V usage is TRBV28 and J usage is TRBJ2-1, with 8 bases matching TRBD1. The CDR3 has 15 residues. V was pared by 6 bases and J by 5 bases, with 9 bases of the junction left unmatched. The germline V gene encodes CDR1 MDHEN and CDR2 SYDVKM. The CDR3 region is CASSSPGTGHNEQFF. In nucleotides, the CDR3 is TGTGCCAGCAGCTCCCCCGGGACAGGCCACAATGAGCAGTTCTTC.

The chain couples TRBV28 to TRBJ1-2; D is undetermined. Germline CDR1 is MDHEN and CDR2 is SYDVKM. V was trimmed by 4 bases and J by 0 bases, leaving 9 bases between them. The CDR3 extends over 14 amino acids. The CDR3 region is CASSSALTNYGYTF. The CDR3 DNA follows: TGTGCCAGCAGTTCAGCACTTACTAACTATGGCTACACCTTC.

The chain combines TRBV28 with TRBJ1-4; D is possibly TRBD1 (5 bases). CDR3 length: 14 amino acids. Germline-derived CDR1 and CDR2 are MDHEN and SYDVKM. V lost 2 bases to trimming and J lost 7 bases, with 11 bases between them. The CDR3 region is CASSLGGLGEKLFF. The CDR3, as DNA: TGTGCCAGCAGTTTAGGGGGGTTAGGTGAAAAACTGTTTTTT.

In this sample, this clone turned up a few times. This sequence joins TRBV2 and TRBJ1-1; no reliable D call. Per the germline V gene, CDR1 is SNHLY and CDR2 is FYNNEI. Trimming removed 1 base from V and 0 bases from J, with 3 bases in between. This CDR3 contains 13 residues. The CDR3 region is CASSEDLNTEAFF. The CDR3 DNA sequence: TGTGCCAGCAGTGAAGACCTGAACACTGAAGCTTTCTTT.

V is TRBV10-3 and J is TRBJ1-3; 10 nucleotides line up with TRBD1. The CDR3 sequence is 17 residues long. Germline V gene data show CDR1 as ENHRY and CDR2 as SYGVKD. V dropped 6 bases and J dropped 0; count of bases not matched to a gene: 8. The CDR3 region is CAISPGTGDSSGNTIYF. CDR3 nucleotide sequence: TGTGCCATCAGCCCTGGGACAGGGGATTCCTCTGGAAACACCATATATTTT.

The rearrangement joins TRBV5-6 to TRBJ2-1, with D perhaps TRBD1 (5 bases). CDR1 is SGHDT and CDR2 is YYEEEE in the germline V gene. The CDR3 is made up of 12 amino acids. V gave up 2 bases and J gave up 9 bases, with 9 bases separating them. The CDR3 sequence: CASSFGQGEQFF. CDR3 sequence (DNA): TGTGCCAGCAGCTTTGGTCAGGGTGAGCAGTTCTTC.

This chain joins TRBV19 and TRBJ2-2; D is possibly TRBD2 (6 bases). The CDR3 loop spans 18 amino acids. Germline values: CDR1 LNHDA, CDR2 SQIVND (reference sequence). The ends were cut back, 3 bases at V and 1 base at J, with 18 bases in the middle. The CDR3 DNA follows: TGTGCCAGTAGTATTTCCCCTCTTGGACTAAGGAACACCGGGGAGCTGTTTTTT. Amino acid sequence: CASSISPLGLRNTGELFF. Based on the CDR3 plus reference TRBV19 and TRBJ2-2, the full variable domain is DGGITQSPKYLFRKEGQNVTLSCEQNLNHDAMYWYRQDPGQGLRLIYYSQIVNDFQKGDIAEGYSVSREKKESFPLTVTSAQKNPTAFYLCASSISPLGLRNTGELFFGEGSRLTVL.

The sample holds one count of this clone. This rearrangement joins TRBV10-1 to TRBJ2-2; 7 bases are shared with TRBD1. The ends lost 4 bases at V and 4 bases at J; junction bases unmatched: 9. In germline, CDR1 is WNHNN, CDR2 SYGVQD (reference sequence). This CDR3 region has 16 residues. The CDR3, as DNA: TGCGCCAGCAGTGGTTCCGGGACAGTGTCCACCGGGGAGCTGTTTTTT. Translation: CASSGSGTVSTGELFF.

V usage is TRBV4-1 and J usage is TRBJ2-7, with D possibly matching TRBD2 (6 bases). Germline V CDR1 and CDR2: MGHRA, YSYEKL. V was trimmed by 2 bases and J by 5 bases, leaving 22 bases between them. The length of the CDR3 is 17 residues. In DNA, the CDR3 is TGCGCCAGCAGCCAAATGTGGAAACGGACTGGGGGGAACGAGCAGTACTTC. Its protein product is CASSQMWKRTGGNEQYF.

V gene TRBV28 combines with J gene TRBJ1-6, with 9 bases fitting TRBD1. After removal of 5 bases from V and 7 bases from J, the junction contained 9 bases not matched to a gene. This CDR3 spans 16 amino acids. From germline, CDR1 is MDHEN and CDR2 SYDVKM. The CDR3 loop reads CASSPLPTGGNSPLHF. The CDR3 DNA sequence: TGTGCCAGCAGTCCCCTTCCGACAGGGGGGAATTCACCCCTCCACTTT.

The gene calls are TRBV4-2 and TRBJ1-2; 7 nucleotides align to TRBD1. This CDR3 spans 14 amino acids. Germline assignment: CDR1 LGHNA and CDR2 YNFKEQ. The J segment lost 4 bases and the V segment lost 1 base, leaving 3 bases of the junction unmatched. The CDR3 spells CASSQVTGPYGYTF. The CDR3 DNA follows: TGTGCCAGCAGCCAAGTGACAGGGCCCTATGGCTACACCTTC.

The V call is TRBV7-6, the J call TRBJ2-3; D gene uncertain. The V end lost 4 bases, the J end lost 6 bases, and 14 bases lay between the germline ends. CDR3 length: 14 amino acids. Germline V lookup: CDR1 SGHVS, CDR2 FNYEAQ. The CDR3 is CASSSSTHSDTQYF. CDR3 in DNA: TGTGCCAGCAGCTCATCGACCCACAGTGATACGCAGTATTTT.

This clone occurred once. The gene calls are TRBV4-1 and TRBJ2-5; 14 bases line up with TRBD2. Germline CDR1 reads MGHRA; CDR2 reads YSYEKL. The ends lost 4 bases at V and 5 bases at J; junction bases unmatched: 6. The CDR3 has 16 residues. CDR3 in amino acids: CASSLPGLAGVETQYF. CDR3 in DNA: TGCGCCAGCAGCCTCCCGGGACTAGCGGGAGTGGAGACCCAGTACTTC.

In DNA, the CDR3 is TGTGCCAGCAGTTACTCGAGACAAAAATACGAGCAGTACTTC. It codes for CASSYSRQKYEQYF. The genes are TRBV6-7 and TRBJ2-7, with D unresolved. TRBV6-7 is reported as an ORF; its role is uncertain. V was trimmed by 0 bases and J by 4 bases, leaving 10 bases between them. The CDR3 covers 14 residues.

The chain combines TRBV19 with TRBJ2-7; TRBD2 agrees at 7 bases. The junction had 10 bases not matched to a gene; V was cut back by 4 bases and J by 7 bases. The CDR3 extends over 14 amino acids. The germline CDR1 and CDR2 sequences are LNHDA and SQIVND (reference sequence). DNA of the CDR3: TGTGCCAGTAGTAGTTTCGCGGGAGTGGAAGAGCAGTACTTC. Amino acids: CASSSFAGVEEQYF.

The rearrangement joins TRBV28 to TRBJ1-3; TRBD1 might be the D (6 bases). The V end lost 7 bases, the J end lost 2 bases, and 15 bases lay between the germline ends. This CDR3 has 15 amino acids. Germline V CDR1 and CDR2: MDHEN, SYDVKM. The CDR3 spells CASTKGTGTGNTIYF. In DNA, the CDR3 is TGTGCCAGCACCAAAGGAACAGGGACTGGAAACACCATATATTTT.

V usage is TRBV5-1 and J usage is TRBJ1-3; 9 nucleotides match TRBD1. This CDR3 is 16 amino acids long. Germline V gene sequence: CDR1 SGHRS, CDR2 YFSETQ. With V trimmed by 4 bases and J by 2 bases, 7 bases remained unmatched. CDR3 DNA sequence: TGCGCCAGCAGCGACGGGACAGGGCTCACTGGAAACACCATATATTTT. Its protein product is CASSDGTGLTGNTIYF.